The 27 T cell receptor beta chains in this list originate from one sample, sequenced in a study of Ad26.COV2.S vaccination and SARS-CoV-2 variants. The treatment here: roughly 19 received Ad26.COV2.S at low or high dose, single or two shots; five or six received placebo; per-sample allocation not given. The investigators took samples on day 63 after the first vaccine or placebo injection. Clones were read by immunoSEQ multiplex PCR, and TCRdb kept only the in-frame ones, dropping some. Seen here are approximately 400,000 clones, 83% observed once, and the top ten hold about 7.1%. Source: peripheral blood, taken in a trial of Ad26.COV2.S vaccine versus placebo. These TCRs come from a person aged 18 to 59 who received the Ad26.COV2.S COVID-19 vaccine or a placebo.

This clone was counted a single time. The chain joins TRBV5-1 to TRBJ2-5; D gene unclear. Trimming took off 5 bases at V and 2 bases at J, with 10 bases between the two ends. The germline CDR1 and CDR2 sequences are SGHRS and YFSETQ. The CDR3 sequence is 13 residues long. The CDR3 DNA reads TGCGCCAGCAGGGTTAGCAGACAAGAGACCCAGTACTTC. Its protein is CASRVSRQETQYF.

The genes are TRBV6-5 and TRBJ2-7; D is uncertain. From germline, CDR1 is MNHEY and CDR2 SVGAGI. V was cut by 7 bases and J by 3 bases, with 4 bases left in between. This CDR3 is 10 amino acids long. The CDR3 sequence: CASKDYEQYF. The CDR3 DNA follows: TGTGCCAGCAAGGACTACGAGCAGTACTTC.

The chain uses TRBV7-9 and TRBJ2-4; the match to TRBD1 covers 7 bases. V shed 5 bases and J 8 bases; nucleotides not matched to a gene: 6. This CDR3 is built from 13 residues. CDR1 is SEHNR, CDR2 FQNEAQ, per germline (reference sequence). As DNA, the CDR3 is TGTGCCAGCAGCCTCGACAGGGAATACATTCAGTACTTC. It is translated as CASSLDREYIQYF.

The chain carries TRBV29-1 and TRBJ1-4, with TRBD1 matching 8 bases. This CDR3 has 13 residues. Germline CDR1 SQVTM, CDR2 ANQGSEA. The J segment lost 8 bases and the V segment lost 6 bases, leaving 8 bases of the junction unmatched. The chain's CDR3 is CSVRTGIEEKLFF. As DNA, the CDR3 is TGCAGCGTGAGGACAGGGATAGAAGAAAAACTGTTTTTT.

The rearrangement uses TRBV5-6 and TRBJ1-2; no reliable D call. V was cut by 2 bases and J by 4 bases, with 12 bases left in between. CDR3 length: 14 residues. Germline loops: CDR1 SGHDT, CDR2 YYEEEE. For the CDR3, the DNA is TGTGCCAGCAGCTTAATCAGGATCCCCTATGGCTACACCTTC. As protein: CASSLIRIPYGYTF.

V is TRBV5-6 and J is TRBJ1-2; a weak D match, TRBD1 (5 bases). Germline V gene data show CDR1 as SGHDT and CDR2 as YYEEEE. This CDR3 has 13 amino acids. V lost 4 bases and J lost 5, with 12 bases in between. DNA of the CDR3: TGTGCCAGCAGCCCCGGGACCGTTTATGGCTACACCTTC. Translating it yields CASSPGTVYGYTF.

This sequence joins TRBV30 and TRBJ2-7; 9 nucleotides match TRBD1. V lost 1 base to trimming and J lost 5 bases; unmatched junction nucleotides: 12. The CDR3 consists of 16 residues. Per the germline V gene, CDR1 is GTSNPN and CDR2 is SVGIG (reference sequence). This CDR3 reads CAWSALPGTGRDEQYF. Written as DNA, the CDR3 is TGTGCCTGGAGTGCCTTGCCCGGGACAGGGCGTGACGAGCAGTACTTC.

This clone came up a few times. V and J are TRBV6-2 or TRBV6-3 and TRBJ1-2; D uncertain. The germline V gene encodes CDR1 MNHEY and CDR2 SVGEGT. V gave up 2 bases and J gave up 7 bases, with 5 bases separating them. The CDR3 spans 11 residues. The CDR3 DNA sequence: TGTGCCAGCAGTTACGTCGGTGGCTACACCTTC. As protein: CASSYVGGYTF.

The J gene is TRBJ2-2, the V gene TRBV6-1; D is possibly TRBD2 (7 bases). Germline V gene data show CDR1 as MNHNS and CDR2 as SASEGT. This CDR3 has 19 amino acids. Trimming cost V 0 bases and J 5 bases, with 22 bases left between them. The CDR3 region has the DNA TGTGCCAGCAGTGAAGCCCCTTGGGGGCGGGGGCAGTTGACCGGGGAGCTGTTTTTT. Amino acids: CASSEAPWGRGQLTGELFF.

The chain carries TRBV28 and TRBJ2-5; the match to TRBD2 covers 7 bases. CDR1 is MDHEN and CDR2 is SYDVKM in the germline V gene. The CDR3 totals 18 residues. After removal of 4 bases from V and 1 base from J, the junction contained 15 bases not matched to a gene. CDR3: CASSWEGITGRLQETQYF. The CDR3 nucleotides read TGTGCCAGCAGTTGGGAGGGCATTACGGGGCGCCTCCAAGAGACCCAGTACTTC.

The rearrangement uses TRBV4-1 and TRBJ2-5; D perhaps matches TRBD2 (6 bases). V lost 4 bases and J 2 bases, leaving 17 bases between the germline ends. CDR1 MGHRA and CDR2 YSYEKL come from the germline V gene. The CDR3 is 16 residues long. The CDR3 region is CASSRTTSGGQETQYF. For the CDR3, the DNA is TGCGCCAGCAGCCGGACGACCTCCGGGGGACAAGAGACCCAGTACTTC.

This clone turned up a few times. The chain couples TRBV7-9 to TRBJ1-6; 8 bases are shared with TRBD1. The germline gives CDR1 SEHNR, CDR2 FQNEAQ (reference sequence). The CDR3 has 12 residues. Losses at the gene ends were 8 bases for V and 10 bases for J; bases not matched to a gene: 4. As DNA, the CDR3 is TGTGCCAGCGGGCAGGGGGCCTCACCCCTCCACTTT. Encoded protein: CASGQGASPLHF.

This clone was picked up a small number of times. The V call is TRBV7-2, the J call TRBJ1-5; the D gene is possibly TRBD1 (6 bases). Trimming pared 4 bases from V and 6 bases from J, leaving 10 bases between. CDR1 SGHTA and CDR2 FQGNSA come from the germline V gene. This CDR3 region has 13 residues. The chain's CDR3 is CASSSWGAQPQHF. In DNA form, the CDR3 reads TGTGCCAGCAGCTCCTGGGGGGCTCAGCCCCAGCATTTT.

In nucleotides, the CDR3 is TGTGCCAGCAGTAGCGGCTCCTACAATGAGCAGTTCTTC. Translated, it gives CASSSGSYNEQFF. The chain uses TRBV6-4 and TRBJ2-1; perhaps TRBD2 as D (5 bases). This CDR3 has 13 residues. The germline V gene has CDR1 MRHNA and CDR2 SNTAGT. The V and J ends lost 5 bases and 0 bases respectively, with 5 bases between them.

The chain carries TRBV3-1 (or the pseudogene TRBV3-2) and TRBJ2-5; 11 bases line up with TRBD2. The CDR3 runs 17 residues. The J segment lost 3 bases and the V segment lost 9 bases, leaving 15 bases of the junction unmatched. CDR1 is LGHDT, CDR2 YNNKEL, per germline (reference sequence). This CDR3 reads CASSRPGLAVGEETQYF. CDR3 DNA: TGTGCCAGTTCCAGGCCGGGACTAGCGGTTGGGGAAGAGACCCAGTACTTC.

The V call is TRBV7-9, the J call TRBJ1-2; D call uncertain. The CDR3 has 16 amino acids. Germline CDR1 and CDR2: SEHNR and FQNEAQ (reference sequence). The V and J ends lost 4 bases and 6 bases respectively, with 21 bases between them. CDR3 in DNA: TGTGCCAGCAGCTCCACCGTGGGGAGGCTAGCCGATGGCTACACCTTC. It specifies CASSSTVGRLADGYTF.

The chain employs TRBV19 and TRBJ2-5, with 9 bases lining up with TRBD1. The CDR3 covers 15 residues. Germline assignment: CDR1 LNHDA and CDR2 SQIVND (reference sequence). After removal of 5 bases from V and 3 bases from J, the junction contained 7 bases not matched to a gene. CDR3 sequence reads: CASSSQTGGKETQYF. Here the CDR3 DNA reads TGTGCCAGTAGTTCCCAGACAGGGGGTAAAGAGACCCAGTACTTC.

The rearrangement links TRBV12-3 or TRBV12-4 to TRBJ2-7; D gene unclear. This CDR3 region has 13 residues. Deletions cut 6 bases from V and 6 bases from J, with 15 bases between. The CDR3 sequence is CASRPPHGSEQYF. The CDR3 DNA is TGTGCCAGCAGACCCCCCCACGGCAGCGAGCAGTACTTC.

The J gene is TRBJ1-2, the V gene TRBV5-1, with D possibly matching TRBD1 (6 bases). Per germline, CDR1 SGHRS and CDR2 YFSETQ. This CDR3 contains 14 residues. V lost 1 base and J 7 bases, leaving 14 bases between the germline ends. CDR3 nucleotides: TGCGCCAGCAGCTTGACAGGGTCTATTGCTGGCTACACCTTC. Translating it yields CASSLTGSIAGYTF.

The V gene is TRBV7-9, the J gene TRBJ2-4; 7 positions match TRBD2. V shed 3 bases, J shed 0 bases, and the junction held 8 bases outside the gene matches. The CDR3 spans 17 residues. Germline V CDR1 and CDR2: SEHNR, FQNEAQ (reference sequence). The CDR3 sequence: CASSFHWGGLAKNIQYF. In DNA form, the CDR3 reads TGTGCCAGCAGCTTCCATTGGGGGGGACTAGCCAAAAACATTCAGTACTTC. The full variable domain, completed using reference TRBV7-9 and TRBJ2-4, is DTGVSQNPRHKITKRGQNVTFRCDPISEHNRLYWYRQTLGQGPEFLTYFQNEAQLEKSRLLSDRFSAERPKGSFSTLEIQRTEQGDSAMYLCASSFHWGGLAKNIQYFGAGTRLSVL.

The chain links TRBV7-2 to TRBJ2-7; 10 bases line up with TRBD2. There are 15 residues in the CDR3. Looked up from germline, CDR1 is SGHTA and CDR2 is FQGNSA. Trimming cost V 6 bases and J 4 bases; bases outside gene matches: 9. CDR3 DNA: TGTGCCAGCAGACCCCGGACTAGCGGAGGTTACGAGCAGTACTTC. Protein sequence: CASRPRTSGGYEQYF. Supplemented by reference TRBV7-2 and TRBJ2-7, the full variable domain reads GAGVSQSPSNKVTEKGKDVELRCDPISGHTALYWYRQSLGQGLEFLIYFQGNSAPDKSGLPSDRFSAERTGGSVSTLTIQRTQQEDSAVYLCASRPRTSGGYEQYFGPGTRLTVT.

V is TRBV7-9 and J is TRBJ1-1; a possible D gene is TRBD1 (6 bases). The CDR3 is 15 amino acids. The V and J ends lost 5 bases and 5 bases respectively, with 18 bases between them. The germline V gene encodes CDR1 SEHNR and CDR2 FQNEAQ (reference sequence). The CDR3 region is CASSLIQGPSTEAFF. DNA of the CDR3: TGTGCCAGCAGCCTCATACAGGGCCCTTCGACTGAAGCTTTCTTT.

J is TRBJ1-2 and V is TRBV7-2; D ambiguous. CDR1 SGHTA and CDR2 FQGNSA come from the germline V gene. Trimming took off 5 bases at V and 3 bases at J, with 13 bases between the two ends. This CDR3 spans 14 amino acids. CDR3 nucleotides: TGTGCCAGCAGCCCCGAATTGGACGACTATGGCTACACCTTC. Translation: CASSPELDDYGYTF.

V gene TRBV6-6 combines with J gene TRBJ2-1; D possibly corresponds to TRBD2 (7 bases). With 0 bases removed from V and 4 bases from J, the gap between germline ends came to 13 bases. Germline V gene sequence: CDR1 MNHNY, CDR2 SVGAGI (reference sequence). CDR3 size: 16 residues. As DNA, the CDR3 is TGTGCCAGCAGTTACTCAGGGGGGGGCCAGTACAATGAGCAGTTCTTC. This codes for CASSYSGGGQYNEQFF.

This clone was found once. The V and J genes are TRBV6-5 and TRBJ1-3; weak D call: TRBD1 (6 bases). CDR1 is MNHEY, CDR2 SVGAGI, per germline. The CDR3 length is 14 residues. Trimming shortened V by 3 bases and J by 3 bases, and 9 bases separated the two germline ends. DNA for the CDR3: TGTGCCAGCAGTTATCAGGGGATTGGAAACACCATATATTTT. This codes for CASSYQGIGNTIYF.

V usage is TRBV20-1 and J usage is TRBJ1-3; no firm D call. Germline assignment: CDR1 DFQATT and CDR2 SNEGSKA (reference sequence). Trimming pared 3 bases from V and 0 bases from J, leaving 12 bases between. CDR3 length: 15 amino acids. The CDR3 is CSASPAAASGNTIYF. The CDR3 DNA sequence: TGCAGTGCTAGTCCTGCGGCAGCCTCTGGAAACACCATATATTTT.

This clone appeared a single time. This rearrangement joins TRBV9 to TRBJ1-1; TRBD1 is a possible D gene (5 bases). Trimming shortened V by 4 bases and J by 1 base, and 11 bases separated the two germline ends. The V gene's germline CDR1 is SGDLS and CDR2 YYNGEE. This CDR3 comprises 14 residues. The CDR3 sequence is CASSLTAQNTEAFF. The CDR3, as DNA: TGTGCCAGCAGCTTGACAGCGCAGAACACTGAAGCTTTCTTT.